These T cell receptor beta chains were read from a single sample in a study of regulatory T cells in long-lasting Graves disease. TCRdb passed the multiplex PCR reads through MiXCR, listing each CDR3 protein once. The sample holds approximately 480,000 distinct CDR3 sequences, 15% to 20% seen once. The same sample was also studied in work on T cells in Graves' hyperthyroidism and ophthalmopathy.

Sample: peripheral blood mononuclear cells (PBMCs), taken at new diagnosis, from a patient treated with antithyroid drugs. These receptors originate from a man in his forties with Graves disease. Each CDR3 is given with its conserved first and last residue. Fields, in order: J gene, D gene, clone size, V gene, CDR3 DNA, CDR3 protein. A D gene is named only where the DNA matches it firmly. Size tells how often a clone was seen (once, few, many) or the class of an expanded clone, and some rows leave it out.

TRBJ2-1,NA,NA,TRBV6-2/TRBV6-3,TGTGCCAGCAGTTACGGGGGTATTGAGCAGTTCTTC,CASSYGGIEQFF
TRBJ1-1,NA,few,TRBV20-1,TGCAGTGCTCGAGCCGACGGGAACACTGAAGCTTTCTTT,CSARADGNTEAFF
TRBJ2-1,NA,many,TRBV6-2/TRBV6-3,TGTGCCAGCAGGAGGGGCAATGAGCAGTTCTTC,CASRRGNEQFF
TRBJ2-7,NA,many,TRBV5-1,TGCGCCAGCAGCTGGACCTCCGGCTACCGGGACGAGCAGTACTTC,CASSWTSGYRDEQYF
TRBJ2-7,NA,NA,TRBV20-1,TGCAGTGCTAGGGAGGGACTCGATTATTACTTC,CSAREGLDYYF
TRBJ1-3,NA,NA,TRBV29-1,TGCAGCGTTGTAACCTTTTTTCGAAACACCATATATTTT,CSVVTFFRNTIYF
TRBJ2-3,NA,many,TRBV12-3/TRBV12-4,TGTGCCAGCGGCTCCACAGGGATCTGGACAGATACGCAGTATTTT,CASGSTGIWTDTQYF
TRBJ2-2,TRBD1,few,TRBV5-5,TGTGCCAGCAGCTTGAACGCGGCAGGGGGCACCGGGGAGCTGTTTTTT,CASSLNAAGGTGELFF
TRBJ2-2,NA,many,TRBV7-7,TGTGCTAGCAGCCTCCAACCGGGCTCCGGGGAGCTGTTTTTT,CASSLQPGSGELFF
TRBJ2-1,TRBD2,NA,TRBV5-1,TGCGCCAGCAGCTTGCAGGGGCTGGCGGGAGGTGGTAGAGATGAGCAGTTCTTC,CASSLQGLAGGGRDEQFF
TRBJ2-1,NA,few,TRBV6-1,TGTGCCAGCACGGGTCTTTTAGGAAAATCCTACAATGAGCAGTTCTTC,CASTGLLGKSYNEQFF
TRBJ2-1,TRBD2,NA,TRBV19,TGTGCCAGTGCGACTAGCGGGGGTTCCTACAATGAGCAGTTCTTC,CASATSGGSYNEQFF
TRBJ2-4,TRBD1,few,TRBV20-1,TGCAGTGCGGGGACAGGGTTGGCCAAAAACATTCAGTACTTC,CSAGTGLAKNIQYF
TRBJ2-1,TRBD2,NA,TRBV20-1,TGCAGTGCTAGAGACGGACTAGCGGCAAACTACAATGAGCAGTTCTTC,CSARDGLAANYNEQFF
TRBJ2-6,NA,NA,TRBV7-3,TGTGCCAGCAGCTTAACTCGTGGGGCCAACGTCCTGACTTTC,CASSLTRGANVLTF
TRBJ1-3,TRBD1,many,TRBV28,TGTGCCAGCAGTCCCTCCGGACAGGGGGTCTTCGCTGGAAACACCATATATTTT,CASSPSGQGVFAGNTIYF
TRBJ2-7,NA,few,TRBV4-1,TGTGCCAGCAGCCAAAGGGACTCGAGCGCGGGGGAGCAGTACTTC,CASSQRDSSAGEQYF
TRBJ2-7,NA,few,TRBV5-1,TGCGCCAGCAGCTTGGGAGGGCAGAGCTCCTACGAGCAGTACTTC,CASSLGGQSSYEQYF
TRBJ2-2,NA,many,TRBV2,TGTGCCAGCAGTGAAAGGGACACTAAGAACACCGGGGAGCTGTTTTTT,CASSERDTKNTGELFF
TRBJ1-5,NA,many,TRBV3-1,TGTGCCAGCAGCCCACAAGGTCAGCCCCAGCATTTT,CASSPQGQPQHF
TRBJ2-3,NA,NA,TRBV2,TGTGCCAGCAGTGGGAGGGGGCCGAAAGATACGCAGTATTTT,CASSGRGPKDTQYF
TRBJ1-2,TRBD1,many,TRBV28,TGTGCCAGCAGTTTACCGACTACAGGGGTCCGGGGCTACACCTTC,CASSLPTTGVRGYTF
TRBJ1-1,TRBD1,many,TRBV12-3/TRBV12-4,TGTGCCAGCAGAGTAACAGGGGGCTTCGGTGCTTTCTTT,CASRVTGGFGAFF
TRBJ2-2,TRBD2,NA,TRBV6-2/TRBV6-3,TGTGCCAGCAGTGACCGGACTAGCGGGAGAACGGGCACCGGGGAGCTGTTTTTT,CASSDRTSGRTGTGELFF
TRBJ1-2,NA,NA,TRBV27,TGTGCCAGCAGTCCCTTCAAGGACGGTAGTAACTATGGCTACACCTTC,CASSPFKDGSNYGYTF
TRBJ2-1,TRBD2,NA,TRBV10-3,TGTGCCATCACCGCGAGGACTAGCGGGTCACTCTGGGGTTACAATGAGCAGTTCTTC,CAITARTSGSLWGYNEQFF